The 21 T cell receptor beta chains listed next were all sequenced from one sample in a study of shared clonotypes between healthy human individuals. Sequencing used immunoSEQ multiplex PCR; TCRdb keeps in-frame clones, though not all of them. The table shows some 2 million clones, with around 95% occurring only once. The sample taken for sequencing was naive CD4+ T cells sorted from blood. The subset here: CD45RA+ positively selected. These TCRs come from a man aged 18 to 30 in good health.

V gene TRBV5-6 combines with J gene TRBJ2-2; 7 nucleotides align to TRBD1. V trimming: 0 bases; J trimming: 7 bases; junction bases outside the gene matches: 6. Looked up from germline, CDR1 is SGHDT and CDR2 is YYEEEE. The CDR3 consists of 15 residues. CDR3 coding DNA: TGTGCCAGCAGCTTGGACACAGGGGCAGGCGGGGAGCTGTTTTTT. Amino acids: CASSLDTGAGGELFF.

V gene TRBV15 combines with J gene TRBJ1-5; the D gene is possibly TRBD1 (6 bases). Per germline, CDR1 LNHNV and CDR2 YYDKDF (reference sequence). The CDR3 length is 15 residues. Trimming pared 3 bases from V and 7 bases from J, leaving 16 bases between. CDR3: CATSSPGQGNQPQHF. The DNA of the CDR3 is TGTGCCACCAGCAGCCCCGGTCAGGGGAACCAGCCCCAGCATTTT.

The CDR3 region has the DNA TGTGCCAGCAGTCCTTTACGGGGGAAGGTTGAAAAACTGTTTTTT. Translated, it gives CASSPLRGKVEKLFF. The V call is TRBV27, the J call TRBJ1-4; D possibly corresponds to TRBD1 (5 bases). Per the germline V gene, CDR1 is MNHEY and CDR2 is SMNVEV (reference sequence). The CDR3 has 15 residues. The V end lost 5 bases, the J end lost 7 bases, and 17 bases lay between the germline ends.

V is TRBV9 and J is TRBJ1-5; tentative D call: TRBD1 (5 bases). Looked up from germline, CDR1 is SGDLS and CDR2 is YYNGEE. The CDR3 has 14 residues. Trimming removed 4 bases at V and 7 bases at J, with 15 bases between. The chain's CDR3 is CASSSAQGGQPQHF. Here the CDR3 DNA reads TGTGCCAGCAGCTCAGCCCAGGGTGGGCAGCCCCAGCATTTT.

V gene TRBV7-2 combines with J gene TRBJ2-1, with 7 bases that match TRBD2. Germline V lookup: CDR1 SGHTA, CDR2 FQGNSA. CDR3 length equals 17 residues. Trimming at V came to 2 bases and at J to 3 bases, leaving 10 bases not matched to a gene. In DNA form, the CDR3 reads TGTGCCAGCAGCTTACCTCTCATGCGGGACTACTACAATGAGCAGTTCTTC. Residues: CASSLPLMRDYYNEQFF. The entire variable domain, with the rest obtained from reference TRBV7-2 and TRBJ2-1, is as follows: GAGVSQSPSNKVTEKGKDVELRCDPISGHTALYWYRQSLGQGLEFLIYFQGNSAPDKSGLPSDRFSAERTGGSVSTLTIQRTQQEDSAVYLCASSLPLMRDYYNEQFFGPGTRLTVL.

This clone appeared a few times. The chain couples TRBV19 to TRBJ2-7; D remains ambiguous. V shed 6 bases and J shed 8 bases, with 11 bases lying between them. The length of the CDR3 is 11 residues. Per the germline V gene, CDR1 is LNHDA and CDR2 is SQIVND (reference sequence). The CDR3 DNA is TGTGCCAGTAGCAACAGCGACCAGCAGTACTTC. It codes for CASSNSDQQYF. The full variable domain, completed using reference TRBV19 and TRBJ2-7, is DGGITQSPKYLFRKEGQNVTLSCEQNLNHDAMYWYRQDPGQGLRLIYYSQIVNDFQKGDIAEGYSVSREKKESFPLTVTSAQKNPTAFYLCASSNSDQQYFGPGTRLTVT.

This clone was detected once. V gene TRBV5-4 combines with J gene TRBJ2-7, with a possible D match to TRBD2 (6 bases). Germline V CDR1 and CDR2: SGHNT, YYREEE (reference sequence). The CDR3 spans 13 residues. V dropped 0 bases and J dropped 6 bases, with 10 bases sitting between them. CDR3: CASSLVSGSEQYF. The CDR3 DNA sequence: TGTGCCAGCAGCTTGGTCAGCGGGTCCGAGCAGTACTTC.

The CDR3 loop reads CASSTLQGATYGYTF. The CDR3 nucleotides are TGTGCCAGTAGTACGTTACAGGGGGCGACCTATGGCTACACCTTC. The chain recombines TRBV19 with TRBJ1-2, with 9 bases identical to TRBD1. V lost 4 bases to trimming and J lost 4 bases; unmatched junction nucleotides: 7. CDR1 is LNHDA, CDR2 SQIVND, per germline (reference sequence). CDR3 size: 15 residues.

This chain connects TRBV12-2 to TRBJ2-7; the tabulated D call, TRBD1, remains unverified against the DNA. TRBV12-2 is a pseudogene. The CDR3 contains 15 residues. CDR3 DNA sequence: TGTGCAAGTCGCCCAGGGGGCGAGGGGGACTACGAGCAGTACTTC. Amino acid sequence: CASRPGGEGDYEQYF.

This chain connects TRBV6-6 to TRBJ2-7; possibly TRBD2 for D (6 bases). CDR3 length: 15 residues. V lost 6 bases and J lost 5, with 20 bases in between. The germline V gene encodes CDR1 MNHNY and CDR2 SVGAGI (reference sequence). The CDR3 DNA is TGTGCCAGCAGACCAACCGCGGGACGTGGCCACGAGCAGTACTTC. It translates to CASRPTAGRGHEQYF.

The rearrangement links TRBV6-6 to TRBJ1-6; 7 nucleotides match TRBD1. Germline CDR1 reads MNHNY; CDR2 reads SVGAGI (reference sequence). Trimming removed 4 bases from V and 14 bases from J; junction bases left unmatched: 17. This CDR3 has 16 amino acids. This CDR3 reads CASSLPGQEALSSLHF. The CDR3 DNA reads TGTGCCAGCAGTTTACCCGGACAGGAGGCCCTATCCTCCCTCCACTTT.

J is TRBJ1-1 and V is TRBV6-6, with 8 bases lining up with TRBD1. In germline, CDR1 is MNHNY, CDR2 SVGAGI (reference sequence). J gave up 5 bases and V 7 bases, and 6 bases lay outside the gene matches. The CDR3 runs 13 residues. This chain's CDR3 is CASKDRGGTEAFF. The CDR3 region has the DNA TGTGCCAGCAAAGACAGGGGAGGTACTGAAGCTTTCTTT.

V and J are TRBV6-1 and TRBJ1-4, with D unclear. This CDR3 contains 14 residues. Trimming stripped 0 bases from V and 8 bases from J, with 10 bases between. From germline, CDR1 is MNHNS and CDR2 SASEGT. The CDR3 region is CASSEAGLGEKLFF. For the CDR3, the DNA is TGTGCCAGCAGTGAAGCAGGGCTGGGGGAAAAACTGTTTTTT.

Comment on this clone: Different DNA sequences within this sample yield the same CDR3. This sequence joins TRBV6-5 and TRBJ1-5; D is unclear. Trimming shortened V by 0 bases and J by 6 bases, and 6 bases separated the two germline ends. The germline V gene has CDR1 MNHEY and CDR2 SVGAGI. The CDR3 runs to 13 residues. CDR3 residues: CASSYSRGQPQHF. The CDR3, as DNA: TGTGCCAGCAGTTACTCCCGGGGTCAGCCCCAGCATTTT.

The chain employs TRBV6-6 and TRBJ1-5, with D possibly matching TRBD1 (6 bases). Germline V gene lookup returns CDR1 MNHNY and CDR2 SVGAGI (reference sequence). There are 14 residues in the CDR3. Trimming pared 2 bases from V and 5 bases from J, leaving 10 bases between. CDR3 amino acids: CASSYQGSDQPQHF. In DNA, the CDR3 is TGTGCCAGCAGTTACCAGGGGTCTGATCAGCCCCAGCATTTT.

V is TRBV6-1 and J is TRBJ1-5; no reliable D call. CDR1 is MNHNS and CDR2 is SASEGT in the germline V gene. Trimming stripped 8 bases from V and 10 bases from J, with 15 bases between. The CDR3 is made up of 12 amino acids. The CDR3 loop reads CASANSPRPQHF. The CDR3 region has the DNA TGTGCCAGCGCGAATAGCCCCCGACCCCAGCATTTT.

CDR3 amino acids: CASNRGTSGACTDTQYF. As DNA, the CDR3 is TGTGCCAGCAACAGGGGCACTAGCGGGGCCTGCACAGATACGCAGTATTTT. The chain links TRBV6-4 to TRBJ2-3; TRBD2 matches 10 bases. Germline trimming cut 7 bases from V and 1 base from J; bases unmatched to any gene: 11. CDR1 MRHNA and CDR2 SNTAGT come from the germline V gene. This CDR3 contains 17 residues.

As regards this clone: A much larger clone differs from this one at a single base, so this may be a read error. The sample holds other DNA sequences that translate to the same CDR3. The CDR3 reads CASSYRDGPYEQYF. DNA for the CDR3: TGTGCCAGCAGTTACCGGGACGGCCCCTACGAGCAGTACTTC. V usage is TRBV6-6 and J usage is TRBJ2-7, with D perhaps matching TRBD1 or TRBD2 (5 bases each). The V and J ends lost 2 bases and 2 bases respectively, with 10 bases between them. Germline V gene data show CDR1 as MNHNY and CDR2 as SVGAGI (reference sequence). The CDR3 length is 14 residues.

This clone was detected once. This chain joins TRBV5-8 and TRBJ1-4, with 7 bases fitting TRBD1. V dropped 2 bases and J dropped 8; count of bases not matched to a gene: 6. CDR1 SGHTS and CDR2 YDEGEE come from the germline V gene. This CDR3 is built from 14 residues. The CDR3 DNA follows: TGTGCCAGCAGCTTAGGGGGCAGGGTCGAAAAACTGTTTTTT. It is translated as CASSLGGRVEKLFF.

V usage is TRBV19 and J usage is TRBJ1-2; D is unclear. The germline gives CDR1 LNHDA, CDR2 SQIVND (reference sequence). This CDR3 contains 12 residues. V gave up 11 bases and J gave up 0 bases, with 10 bases separating them. The CDR3 DNA sequence: TGTGCCGTACAGTCTCCTAACTATGGCTACACCTTC. Encoded protein: CAVQSPNYGYTF.

There are a few counts of this clone. The V gene is TRBV2, the J gene TRBJ2-7, with D perhaps matching TRBD1 (6 bases). The V end lost 6 bases, the J end lost 3 bases, and 15 bases lay between the germline ends. The CDR3 loop spans 14 amino acids. In germline, CDR1 is SNHLY, CDR2 FYNNEI. The CDR3 loop is CASRLRTEGYEQYF. The CDR3 DNA reads TGTGCCAGCAGACTGCGGACAGAGGGCTACGAGCAGTACTTC.